The rows below give T cell receptor beta chains drawn from one sample of a study of cytomegalovirus exposure and HLA in healthy donors. Produced via immunoSEQ multiplex PCR; TCRdb's table is partial and in-frame only. The sample consists of 150,000 to 170,000 clones, around 84% of them appearing once. Sequencing used PBMCs. These receptors all stem from a human donor in good health. CDR3s include the opening cysteine and the closing phenylalanine or tryptophan. A D gene is named only where the DNA matches it firmly. The size of a clone is reported for some rows only, either as once, few or many, or as a class for expanded clones.

v_gene	abundance	d_gene	j_gene	CDR3aa	CDR3nt
TRBV30	few	NA	TRBJ2-2	CAWQGGGELFF	TGTGCCTGGCAGGGTGGCGGGGAGCTGTTTTTT
TRBV5-1	once	NA	TRBJ1-4	CASSPEPQEGGLFF	TGCGCCAGCAGCCCAGAACCACAGGAGGGCGGACTGTTTTTT
TRBV9	NA	NA	TRBJ2-7	CASSAGLSNSYEQYF	TGTGCCAGCAGCGCCGGACTATCAAACTCCTACGAGCAGTACTTC
TRBV6-4	NA	TRBD1	TRBJ2-3	CASSSTGSTDTQYF	TGTGCCAGCAGCTCGACAGGGAGCACAGATACGCAGTATTTT
TRBV18	NA	TRBD1	TRBJ1-1	CASSPLNGGQDTEAFF	TGTGCCAGCTCACCCTTAAATGGGGGACAGGACACTGAAGCTTTCTTT
TRBV7-9	NA	NA	TRBJ2-2	CASSLRGIGELFF	TGTGCCAGCAGCCTAAGGGGGATCGGGGAGCTGTTTTTT
TRBV19	NA	NA	TRBJ2-3	CASRALDSTSRYF	TGTGCCAGTAGGGCGCTCGACAGTACGAGTAGGTATTTT
TRBV15	NA	NA	TRBJ1-3	CATSRDGTPRSGNTIYF	TGTGCCACCAGCAGAGATGGGACACCTCGCTCTGGAAACACCATATATTTT
TRBV28	NA	TRBD2	TRBJ2-7	CASSLGGRTYEQYF	TGTGCCAGCAGTTTGGGCGGGAGGACGTACGAGCAGTACTTC
TRBV2	NA	NA	TRBJ1-2	CASSERAQSIYGYTF	TGTGCCAGCAGTGAGCGGGCGCAATCGATCTATGGCTACACCTTC
TRBV7-9	NA	TRBD1	TRBJ1-3	CASSKRDRGGNTIYF	TGTGCCAGCAGCAAGCGAGACAGGGGAGGAAACACCATATATTTT
TRBV7-9	NA	NA	TRBJ2-1	CASSSTPGDEQFF	TGTGCCAGCAGTTCAACACCAGGGGATGAGCAGTTCTTC
TRBV28	NA	TRBD2	TRBJ2-7	CASSPRLAGGLLEQYF	TGTGCCAGCAGTCCCAGACTAGCGGGAGGGCTTTTAGAGCAGTACTTC
TRBV28	NA	NA	TRBJ2-1	CASSFGRDDNEQFF	TGTGCCAGCAGTTTTGGGCGGGATGACAATGAGCAGTTCTTC
TRBV5-1	NA	TRBD1	TRBJ1-2	CASSLVQGQSPNYGYTF	TGCGCCAGCAGCTTGGTACAGGGACAGTCGCCAAACTATGGCTACACCTTC
TRBV5-1	NA	NA	TRBJ1-2	CASSLPSMGGWDYGYTF	TGCGCCAGCAGCTTACCCTCGATGGGGGGTTGGGACTATGGCTACACCTTC
TRBV9	NA	NA	TRBJ1-4	CASSVGGRAANEKLFF	TGTGCCAGCAGCGTAGGTGGGAGAGCGGCTAATGAAAAACTGTTTTTT
TRBV6-5	once	NA	TRBJ2-5	CASSYSSFEETQYF	TGTGCCAGCAGTTACTCATCCTTTGAGGAGACCCAGTACTTC
TRBV19	NA	TRBD1	TRBJ1-2	CASSTPGTGYYVYTF	TGTGCCAGTAGTACCCCGGGGACAGGTTACTATGTCTACACCTTC
TRBV4-1	NA	NA	TRBJ1-5	CASSQVPGSSNQPQHF	TGCGCCAGCAGCCAAGTCCCCGGGTCTTCAAATCAGCCCCAGCATTTT
TRBV18	NA	NA	TRBJ2-1	CASSPRYRANEQFF	TGTGCCAGCTCGCCTAGGTACAGGGCCAATGAGCAGTTCTTC
TRBV7-9	NA	NA	TRBJ2-7	CASSRNNERAYEQYF	TGTGCCAGCAGCCGAAATAACGAGCGGGCCTACGAGCAGTACTTC
TRBV7-9	NA	NA	TRBJ1-2	CASSILAGGYYGYTF	TGTGCCAGCAGCATCCTGGCGGGGGGATACTATGGCTACACCTTC
TRBV5-1	once	TRBD1	TRBJ2-4	CASSPDRGNIQYF	TGCGCCAGCAGCCCGGACAGGGGGAACATTCAGTACTTC
TRBV6-1	once	NA	TRBJ1-5	CASRRPGQPQHF	TGTGCCAGCCGTCGGCCAGGACAGCCCCAGCATTTT
TRBV18	few	NA	TRBJ2-7	CASSPSGSYEQYF	TGTGCCAGCTCACCGTCAGGGTCCTACGAGCAGTACTTC
TRBV2	NA	NA	TRBJ1-4	CASVGGFGEKLFF	TGTGCCAGCGTTGGAGGCTTTGGAGAAAAACTGTTTTTT
TRBV10-1	few	NA	TRBJ2-7	CASSETGYEQYF	TGCGCCAGCAGTGAGACAGGGTACGAGCAGTACTTC
TRBV9	NA	TRBD2	TRBJ2-1	CASSNSRTSGANEQFF	TGTGCCAGCAGCAATAGCCGGACTAGCGGGGCAAATGAGCAGTTCTTC
TRBV7-9	NA	NA	TRBJ2-7	CASSNFLEQYF	TGTGCCAGCAGTAACTTCCTAGAGCAGTACTTC
TRBV5-1	NA	TRBD1	TRBJ1-1	CASSLPGGTEAFF	TGCGCCAGCAGCCTACCAGGGGGTACTGAAGCTTTCTTT
TRBV2	NA	TRBD2	TRBJ2-7	CASRRTSGKGYEQYF	TGTGCCAGCAGGAGGACTAGCGGCAAAGGCTACGAGCAGTACTTC
TRBV29-1	NA	TRBD1	TRBJ2-2	CSAWRDREFSGTGELFF	TGCAGCGCCTGGCGGGACAGGGAATTTAGTGGGACCGGGGAGCTGTTTTTT
TRBV4-1	NA	NA	TRBJ1-5	CASSYTTSGVNQPQHF	TGCGCCAGCAGCTACACCACCTCAGGGGTCAATCAGCCCCAGCATTTT
TRBV19	NA	TRBD2	TRBJ2-2	CASSIERESWTGELFF	TGTGCCAGTAGTATAGAGCGGGAGTCTTGGACCGGGGAGCTGTTTTTT
TRBV5-4	NA	NA	TRBJ1-1	CASTGRGGDTEAFF	TGTGCCAGCACTGGAAGGGGAGGAGACACTGAAGCTTTCTTT
TRBV29-1	NA	TRBD1	TRBJ1-1	CSVGRGLTGDTEAFF	TGCAGCGTTGGGAGGGGCTTGACAGGGGACACTGAAGCTTTCTTT
TRBV29-1	NA	NA	TRBJ1-1	CSAREGDTEAFF	TGCAGCGCCCGCGAGGGGGACACTGAAGCTTTCTTT
TRBV6-1	NA	NA	TRBJ2-5	CASSRRGETQYF	TGTGCCAGCAGTCGACGGGGAGAGACCCAGTACTTC
TRBV6-4	NA	TRBD1	TRBJ1-2	CASSDEARTGIHGYTF	TGTGCCAGCAGTGACGAAGCTCGGACAGGGATCCATGGCTACACCTTC
TRBV9	NA	NA	TRBJ1-2	CASSVGQNYGYTF	TGTGCCAGCAGCGTAGGGCAGAACTATGGCTACACCTTC
TRBV21-1	NA	NA	TRBJ2-1	CASSKTQRGGREQFF	TGTGCCAGCAGCAAAACGCAGCGGGGGGGTCGTGAGCAGTTCTTC